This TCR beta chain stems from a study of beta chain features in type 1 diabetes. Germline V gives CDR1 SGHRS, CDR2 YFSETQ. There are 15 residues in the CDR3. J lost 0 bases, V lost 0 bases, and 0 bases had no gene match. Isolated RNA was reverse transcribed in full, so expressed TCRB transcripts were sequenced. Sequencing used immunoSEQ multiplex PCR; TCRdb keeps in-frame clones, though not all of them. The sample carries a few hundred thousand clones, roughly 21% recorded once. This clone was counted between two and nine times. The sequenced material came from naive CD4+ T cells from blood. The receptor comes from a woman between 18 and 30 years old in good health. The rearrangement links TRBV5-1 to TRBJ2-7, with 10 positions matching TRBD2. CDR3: CASSLGLAGSYEQYF. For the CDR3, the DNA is TGCGCCAGCAGCTTGGGACTAGCGGGCTCCTACGAGCAGTACTTC.